This TCR beta chain was captured in a study of OX40 agonist ivuxolimab in advanced cancers. At the level of the study: Therapy given before enrollment (anti-PD-1, anti-PD-L1 or anti-CTLA-4) was allowed, and 30% to 50% had some.

Germline assignment: CDR1 MGHDK and CDR2 SYGVNS. V gave up 1 base and J gave up 10 bases; unmatched junction bases: 9. This CDR3 spans 15 amino acids. Libraries were prepared by immunoSEQ multiplex PCR; TCRdb keeps only in-frame clonotypes and omits some of them. The sample yields approximately 50,000 clones, 79% seen once. The sequencing here drew on CD4+ or CD8+ T cells sorted from blood, taken in a trial of the OX40 agonist ivuxolimab. The chain is built from TRBV25-1 and TRBJ1-4; TRBD1 aligns across 7 bases. This sequence originates from an adult with an advanced solid tumor such as melanoma, head and neck, liver or kidney cancer. This CDR3 reads CASSESSGGRRKLFF. The DNA of the CDR3 is TGTGCCAGCAGTGAATCTTCAGGGGGACGGCGAAAACTGTTTTTT.